The T cell receptor beta chain described here comes from a study of coeliac disease. Background on the study: High-resolution HLA typing was lacking; TRBV7-2 bias was queried instead.

V shed 6 bases and J 7 bases; nucleotides not matched to a gene: 6. CDR3 length equals 13 residues. In germline, CDR1 is MDHEN, CDR2 SYDVKM. Broader study findings: Most TRB amino acid sequences occurred in only one sample.

This clone was observed once. The antigen is not known. Measured with immunoSEQ multiplex PCR; TCRdb has only the in-frame clones, and not every one. The sample holds under 4,500 clones; almost 60% are singletons and the top ten take roughly 15%. The sequencing sample was made of intraepithelial lymphocytes from the gut. The rearrangement joins TRBV28 to TRBJ1-3; 7 nucleotides agree with TRBD1. This clonotype was sampled from a human donor with active celiac disease. The CDR3 sequence: CASRARGLNTIYF. The CDR3 coding sequence is TGTGCCAGCAGAGCAAGGGGGCTCAACACCATATATTTT. The whole variable domain, filled in from reference TRBV28 and TRBJ1-3, reads DVKVTQSSRYLVKRTGEKVFLECVQDMDHENMFWYRQDPGLGLRLIYFSYDVKMKEKGDIPEGYSVSREKKERFSLILESASTNQTSMYLCASRARGLNTIYFGEGSWLTVV.